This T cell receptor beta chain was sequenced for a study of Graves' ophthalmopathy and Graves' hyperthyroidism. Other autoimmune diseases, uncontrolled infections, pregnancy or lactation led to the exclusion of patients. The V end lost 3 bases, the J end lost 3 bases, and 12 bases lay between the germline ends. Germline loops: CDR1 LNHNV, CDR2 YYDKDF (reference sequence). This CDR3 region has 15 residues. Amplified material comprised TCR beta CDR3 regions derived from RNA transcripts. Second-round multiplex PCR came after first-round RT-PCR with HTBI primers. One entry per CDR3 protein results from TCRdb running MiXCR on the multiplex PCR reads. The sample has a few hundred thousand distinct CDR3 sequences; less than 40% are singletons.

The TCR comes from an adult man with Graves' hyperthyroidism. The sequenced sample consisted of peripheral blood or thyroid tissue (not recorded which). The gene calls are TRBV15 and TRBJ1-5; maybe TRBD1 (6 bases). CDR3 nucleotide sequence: TGTGCCACCAGCAGGGAGGACAGACTCAATCAGCCCCAGCATTTT. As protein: CATSREDRLNQPQHF.